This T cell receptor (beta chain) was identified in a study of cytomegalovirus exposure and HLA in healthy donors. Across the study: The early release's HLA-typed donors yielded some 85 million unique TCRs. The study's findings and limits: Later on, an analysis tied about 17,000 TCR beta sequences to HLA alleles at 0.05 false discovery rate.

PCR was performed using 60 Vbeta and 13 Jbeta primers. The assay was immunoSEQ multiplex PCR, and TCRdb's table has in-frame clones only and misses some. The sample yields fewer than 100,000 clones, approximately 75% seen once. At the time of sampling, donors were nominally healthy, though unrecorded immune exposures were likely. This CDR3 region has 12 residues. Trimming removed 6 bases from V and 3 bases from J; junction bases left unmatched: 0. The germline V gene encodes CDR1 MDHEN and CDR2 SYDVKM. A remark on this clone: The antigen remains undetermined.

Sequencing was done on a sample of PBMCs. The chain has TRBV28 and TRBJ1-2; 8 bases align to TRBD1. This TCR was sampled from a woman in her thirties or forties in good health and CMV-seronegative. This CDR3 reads CASRTGDYGYTF. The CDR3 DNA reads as TGTGCCAGCAGGACAGGGGACTATGGCTACACCTTC.